A single sample gave rise to the 9 T cell receptor beta chains below, sequenced in a study of OX40 agonist ivuxolimab in advanced cancers. Here immunoSEQ multiplex PCR was the method, and the copy in TCRdb shows in-frame clones only, minus some. Among some 57,000 clones listed, around nine tenths were seen once. Source: CD4+ or CD8+ T cells sorted from blood, taken in a trial of the OX40 agonist ivuxolimab. The receptors derive from an adult with an advanced solid tumor such as melanoma, head and neck, liver or kidney cancer.

The CDR3 loop is CAWSVLPGEGYTF. The DNA for the CDR3 is TGTGCCTGGAGTGTACTCCCAGGGGAAGGCTACACCTTC. V gene TRBV30 combines with J gene TRBJ1-2; the D gene is possibly TRBD1 (6 bases). V was trimmed by 0 bases and J by 8 bases, leaving 13 bases between them. This CDR3 region has 13 residues. Germline assignment: CDR1 GTSNPN and CDR2 SVGIG (reference sequence). Variable domain in full (rest from reference TRBV30 and TRBJ1-2): SQTIHQWPATLVQPVGSPLSLECTVEGTSNPNLYWYRQAAGRGLQLLFYSVGIGQISSEVPQNLSASRPQDRQFILSSKKLLLSDSGFYLCAWSVLPGEGYTFGSGTRLTVV.

There are a few counts of this clone. V gene TRBV7-9 combines with J gene TRBJ1-2; 9 positions match TRBD1. There are 14 residues in the CDR3. The V and J ends lost 5 bases and 6 bases, in that order; junction bases with no gene match: 7. From germline, CDR1 is SEHNR and CDR2 FQNEAQ (reference sequence). In DNA form, the CDR3 reads TGTGCCAGCAGCACCCTGACAGGGGGAAATGGCTACACCTTC. As protein: CASSTLTGGNGYTF.

The V gene is TRBV5-4, the J gene TRBJ2-1, with D perhaps matching TRBD1 (6 bases). In germline, CDR1 is SGHNT, CDR2 YYREEE (reference sequence). This CDR3 has 16 residues. The ends were cut back, 5 bases at V and 8 bases at J, with 23 bases in the middle. DNA of the CDR3: TGTGCCAGCAGACTAGGGGGTGGGAGTCCTCAGGATGAGCAGTTCTTC. It encodes CASRLGGGSPQDEQFF.

This clone has only a few counts. This chain links TRBV7-9 with TRBJ1-1; no reliable D call. This CDR3 region has 16 residues. Germline V gene data show CDR1 as SEHNR and CDR2 as FQNEAQ (reference sequence). With 6 bases removed from V and 4 bases from J, the gap between germline ends came to 21 bases. The CDR3: CASSPDGVKVGTEAFF. CDR3 DNA sequence: TGTGCCAGCAGTCCGGACGGCGTTAAGGTAGGCACTGAAGCTTTCTTT.

The rearrangement links TRBV10-1 to TRBJ2-5, with unresolved D. This CDR3 region has 12 residues. V lost 5 bases and J lost 5, with 9 bases in between. The germline CDR1 and CDR2 sequences are WNHNN and SYGVQD (reference sequence). CDR3 nucleotides: TGCGCCAGCAGTAAGCAGACTGAGACCCAGTACTTC. The encoded protein is CASSKQTETQYF.

The rearrangement links TRBV27 to TRBJ1-2, with D tentatively TRBD1 (5 bases). V was clipped by 0 bases and J by 4 bases, with 6 bases between them. This CDR3 has 13 residues. The germline CDR1 and CDR2 sequences are MNHEY and SMNVEV (reference sequence). Here the CDR3 reads CASSLSGGYGYTF. CDR3 in DNA: TGTGCCAGCAGTTTATCTGGGGGCTATGGCTACACCTTC.

The chain uses TRBV11-2 and TRBJ2-7; the D is unclear. This CDR3 has 10 residues. V was shortened by 4 bases and J by 6 bases, with 4 bases between the two germline ends. Germline values: CDR1 SGHAT, CDR2 FQNNGV. The CDR3: CASSSFEQYF. The CDR3 DNA reads TGTGCCAGCAGCTCTTTCGAGCAGTACTTC.

The V and J genes are TRBV6-1 and TRBJ2-3, with D perhaps assigned TRBD1 or TRBD2 (5 bases each). The ends were cut back, 8 bases at V and 0 bases at J, with 9 bases in the middle. The CDR3 extends over 13 amino acids. CDR1 and CDR2 from the germline V gene are MNHNS and SASEGT. As DNA, the CDR3 is TGTGCCAGCCGGGACCTTAGCACAGATACGCAGTATTTT. This sequence encodes CASRDLSTDTQYF.

This clone was detected only once. The chain links TRBV28 to TRBJ2-7, with D unresolved. V gave up 4 bases and J gave up 4 bases, with 14 bases separating them. Germline V gives CDR1 MDHEN, CDR2 SYDVKM. The CDR3 extends over 14 amino acids. CDR3 sequence: CASSSSTFGYEQYF. The CDR3 DNA reads as TGTGCCAGCAGTTCCAGTACTTTCGGGTACGAGCAGTACTTC.